This TCR beta chain originates from a study of blood T cell repertoires in COVID-19. Here immunoSEQ multiplex PCR was the method, and the copy in TCRdb shows in-frame clones only, minus some. The data contain some 170,000 clones, 84% of them singletons. The CDR3 is 15 residues long. The germline V gene encodes CDR1 LGHNA and CDR2 YNFKEQ. V dropped 5 bases and J dropped 4 bases, with 15 bases sitting between them. This chain connects TRBV4-2 to TRBJ1-5; D might be TRBD1 (6 bases). Material: PBMCs or T cells enriched from blood (not recorded which). The receptor was isolated from a middle-aged man who had recovered from COVID-19. The DNA of the CDR3 is TGTGCCAGCAGCATCACAGGGTCCGGTAATCAGCCCCAGCATTTT. Protein product: CASSITGSGNQPQHF.